This T cell receptor (beta chain) was sequenced during a study of long-term antiretroviral therapy in people with HIV. The wider study: The oldest specimens predate the 2015 immediate-ART recommendation by about a decade.

The CDR3 runs to 15 residues. V lost 4 bases and J lost 9; bases outside the gene matches: 6. CDR1 SGHDT and CDR2 YYEEEE come from the germline V gene. A word on this clone: Antigen: not known.

Whole-study results and caveats: Whereas controls had wider CDR3 length ranges, HIV repertoires had narrower ones. ART adherence, viral resistance and therapy changes were not recorded.

Survey level was the resolution at which the v3.0 immunoSEQ assay ran. Profiled with immunoSEQ multiplex PCR; TCRdb holds only in-frame clones, not every one. The sample gives about 18,000 clones, roughly 80% of which show up once; roughly 18% is in the top ten. The J gene is TRBJ2-2, the V gene TRBV5-6; 13 bases are shared with TRBD2. The receptor's source is a woman between 18 and 29 years old with HIV. This specimen was unsorted PBMCs, taken 0.6 years after starting antiretroviral therapy. CDR3 residues: CASSALAGGLRELFF. The CDR3 DNA reads TGTGCCAGCAGCGCACTAGCGGGGGGGCTCCGGGAGCTGTTTTTT. Combining the CDR3 with reference TRBV5-6 and TRBJ2-2 gives the whole variable domain DAGVTQSPTHLIKTRGQQVTLRCSPKSGHDTVSWYQQALGQGPQFIFQYYEEEERQRGNFPDRFSGHQFPNYSSELNVNALLLGDSALYLCASSALAGGLRELFFGEGSRLTVL.